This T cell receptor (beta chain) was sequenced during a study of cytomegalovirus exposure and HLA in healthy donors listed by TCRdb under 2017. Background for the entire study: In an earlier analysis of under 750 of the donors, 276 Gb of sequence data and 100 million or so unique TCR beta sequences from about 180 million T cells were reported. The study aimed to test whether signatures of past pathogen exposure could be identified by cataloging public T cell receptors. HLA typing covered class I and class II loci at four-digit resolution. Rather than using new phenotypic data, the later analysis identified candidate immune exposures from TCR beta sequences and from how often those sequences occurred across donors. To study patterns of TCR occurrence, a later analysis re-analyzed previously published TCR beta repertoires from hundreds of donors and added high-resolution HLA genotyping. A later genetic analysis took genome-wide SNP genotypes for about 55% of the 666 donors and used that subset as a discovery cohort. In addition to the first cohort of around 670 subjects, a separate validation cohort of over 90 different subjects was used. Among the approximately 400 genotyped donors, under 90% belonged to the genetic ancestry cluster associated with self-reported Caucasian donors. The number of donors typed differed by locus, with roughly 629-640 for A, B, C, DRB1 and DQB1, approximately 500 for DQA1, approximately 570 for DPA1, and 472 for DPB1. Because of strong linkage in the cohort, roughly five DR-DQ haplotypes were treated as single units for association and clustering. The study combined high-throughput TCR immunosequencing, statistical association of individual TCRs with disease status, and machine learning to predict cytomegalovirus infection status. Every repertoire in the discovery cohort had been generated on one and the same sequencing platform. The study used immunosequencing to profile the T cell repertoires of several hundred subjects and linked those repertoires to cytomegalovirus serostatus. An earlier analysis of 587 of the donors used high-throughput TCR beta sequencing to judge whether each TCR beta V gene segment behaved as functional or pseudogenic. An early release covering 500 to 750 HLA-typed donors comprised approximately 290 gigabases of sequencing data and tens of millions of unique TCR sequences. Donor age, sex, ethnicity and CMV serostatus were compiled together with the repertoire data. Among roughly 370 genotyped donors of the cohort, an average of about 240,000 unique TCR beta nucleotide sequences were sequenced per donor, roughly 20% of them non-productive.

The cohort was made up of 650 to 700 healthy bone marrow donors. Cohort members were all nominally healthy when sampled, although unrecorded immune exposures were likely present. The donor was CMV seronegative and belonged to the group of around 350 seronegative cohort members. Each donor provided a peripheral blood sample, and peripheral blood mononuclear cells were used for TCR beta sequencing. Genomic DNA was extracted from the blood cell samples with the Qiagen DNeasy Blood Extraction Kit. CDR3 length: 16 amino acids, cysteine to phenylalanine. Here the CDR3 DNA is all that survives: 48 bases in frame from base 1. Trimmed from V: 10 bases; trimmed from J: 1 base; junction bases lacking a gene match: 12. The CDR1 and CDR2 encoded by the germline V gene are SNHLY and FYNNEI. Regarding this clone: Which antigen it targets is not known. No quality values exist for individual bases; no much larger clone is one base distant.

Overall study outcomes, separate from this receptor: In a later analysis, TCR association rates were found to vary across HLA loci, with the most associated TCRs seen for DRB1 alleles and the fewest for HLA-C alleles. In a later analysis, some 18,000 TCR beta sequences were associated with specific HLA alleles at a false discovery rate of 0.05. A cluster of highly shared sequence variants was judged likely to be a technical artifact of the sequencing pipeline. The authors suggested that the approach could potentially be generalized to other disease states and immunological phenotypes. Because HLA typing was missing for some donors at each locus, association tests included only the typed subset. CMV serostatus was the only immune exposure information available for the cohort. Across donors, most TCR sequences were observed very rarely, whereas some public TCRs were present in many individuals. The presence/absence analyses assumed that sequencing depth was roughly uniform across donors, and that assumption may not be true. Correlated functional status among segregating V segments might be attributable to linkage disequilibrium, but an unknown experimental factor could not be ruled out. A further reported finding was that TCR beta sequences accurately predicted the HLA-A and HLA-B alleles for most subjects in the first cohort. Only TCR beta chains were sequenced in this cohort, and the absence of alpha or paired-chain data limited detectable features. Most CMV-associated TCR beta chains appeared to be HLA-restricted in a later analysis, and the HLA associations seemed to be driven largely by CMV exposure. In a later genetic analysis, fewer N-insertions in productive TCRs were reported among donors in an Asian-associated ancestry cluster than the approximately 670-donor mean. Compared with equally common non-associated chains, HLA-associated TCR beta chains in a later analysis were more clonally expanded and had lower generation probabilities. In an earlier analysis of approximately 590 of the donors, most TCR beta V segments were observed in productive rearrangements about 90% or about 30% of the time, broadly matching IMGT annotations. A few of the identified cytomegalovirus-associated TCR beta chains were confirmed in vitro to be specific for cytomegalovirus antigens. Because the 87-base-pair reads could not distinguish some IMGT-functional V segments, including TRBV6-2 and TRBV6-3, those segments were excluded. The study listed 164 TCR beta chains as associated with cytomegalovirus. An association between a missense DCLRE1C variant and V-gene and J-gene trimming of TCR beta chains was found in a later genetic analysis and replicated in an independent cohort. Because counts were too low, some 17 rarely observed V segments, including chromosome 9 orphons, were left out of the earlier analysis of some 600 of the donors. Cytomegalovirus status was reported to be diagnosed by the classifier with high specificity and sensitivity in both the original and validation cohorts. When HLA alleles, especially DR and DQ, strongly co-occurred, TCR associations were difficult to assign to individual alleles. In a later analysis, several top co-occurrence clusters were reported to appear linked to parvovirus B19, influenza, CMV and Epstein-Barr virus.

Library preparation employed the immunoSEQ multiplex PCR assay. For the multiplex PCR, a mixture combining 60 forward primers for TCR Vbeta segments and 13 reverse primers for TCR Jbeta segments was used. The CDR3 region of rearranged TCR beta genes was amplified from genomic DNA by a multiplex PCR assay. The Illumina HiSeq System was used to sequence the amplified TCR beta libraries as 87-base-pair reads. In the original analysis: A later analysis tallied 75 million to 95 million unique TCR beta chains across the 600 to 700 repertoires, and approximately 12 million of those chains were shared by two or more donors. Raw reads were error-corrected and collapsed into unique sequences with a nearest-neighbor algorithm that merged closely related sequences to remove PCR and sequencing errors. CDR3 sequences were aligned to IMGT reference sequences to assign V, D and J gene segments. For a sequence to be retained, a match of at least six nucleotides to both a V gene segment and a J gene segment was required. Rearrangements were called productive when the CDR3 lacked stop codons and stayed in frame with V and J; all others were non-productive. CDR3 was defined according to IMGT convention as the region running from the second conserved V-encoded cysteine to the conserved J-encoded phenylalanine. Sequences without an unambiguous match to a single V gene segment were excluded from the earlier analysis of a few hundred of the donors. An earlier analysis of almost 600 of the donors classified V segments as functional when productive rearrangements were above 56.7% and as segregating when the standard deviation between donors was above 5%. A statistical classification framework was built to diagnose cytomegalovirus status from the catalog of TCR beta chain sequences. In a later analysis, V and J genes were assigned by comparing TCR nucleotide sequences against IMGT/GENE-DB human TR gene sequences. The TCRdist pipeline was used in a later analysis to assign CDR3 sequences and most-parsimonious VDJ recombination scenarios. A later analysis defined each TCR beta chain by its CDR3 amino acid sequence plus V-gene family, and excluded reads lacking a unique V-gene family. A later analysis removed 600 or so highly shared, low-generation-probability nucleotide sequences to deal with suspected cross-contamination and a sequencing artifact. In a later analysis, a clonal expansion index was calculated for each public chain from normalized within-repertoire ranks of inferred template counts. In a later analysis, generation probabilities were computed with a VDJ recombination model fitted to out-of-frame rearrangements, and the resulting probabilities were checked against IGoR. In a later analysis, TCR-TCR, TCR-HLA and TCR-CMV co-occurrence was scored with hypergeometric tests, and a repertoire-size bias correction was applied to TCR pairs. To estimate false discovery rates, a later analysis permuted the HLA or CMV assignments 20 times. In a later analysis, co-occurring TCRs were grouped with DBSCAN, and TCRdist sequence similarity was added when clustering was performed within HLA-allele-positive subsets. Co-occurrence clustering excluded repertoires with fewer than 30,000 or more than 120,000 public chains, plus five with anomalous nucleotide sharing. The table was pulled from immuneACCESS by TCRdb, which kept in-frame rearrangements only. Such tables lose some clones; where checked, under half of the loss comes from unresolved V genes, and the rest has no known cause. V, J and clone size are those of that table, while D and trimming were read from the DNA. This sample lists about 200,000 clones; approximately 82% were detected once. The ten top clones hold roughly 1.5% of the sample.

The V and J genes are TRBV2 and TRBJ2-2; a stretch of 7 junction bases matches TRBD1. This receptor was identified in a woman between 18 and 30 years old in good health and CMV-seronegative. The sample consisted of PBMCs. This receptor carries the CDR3 CAIRQGRDRNTGELFF. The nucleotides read TGTGCCATCAGACAAGGCCGGGACAGGAACACCGGGGAGCTGTTTTTT.